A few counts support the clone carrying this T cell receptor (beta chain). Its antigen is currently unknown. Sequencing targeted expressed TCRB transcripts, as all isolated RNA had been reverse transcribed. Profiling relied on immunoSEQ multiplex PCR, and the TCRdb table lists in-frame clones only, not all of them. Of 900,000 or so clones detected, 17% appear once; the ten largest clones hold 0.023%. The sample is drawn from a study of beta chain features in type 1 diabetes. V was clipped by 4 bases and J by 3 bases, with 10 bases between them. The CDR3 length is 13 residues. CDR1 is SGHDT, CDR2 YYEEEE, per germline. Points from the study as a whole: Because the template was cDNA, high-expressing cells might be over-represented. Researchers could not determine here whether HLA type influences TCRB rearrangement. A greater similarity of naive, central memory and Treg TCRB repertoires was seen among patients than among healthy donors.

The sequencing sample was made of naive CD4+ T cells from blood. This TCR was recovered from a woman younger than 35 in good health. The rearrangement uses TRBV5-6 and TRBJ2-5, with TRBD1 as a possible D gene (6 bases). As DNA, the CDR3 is TGTGCCAGCAGCAAACCAGGGGAAGAGACCCAGTACTTC. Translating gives CASSKPGEETQYF.